Listed here are 10 T cell receptor beta chains from one sample, sequenced in a study of T cell responses to AZD1222 COVID-19 vaccine. The method was immunoSEQ multiplex PCR; TCRdb's version includes in-frame clones alone and lacks a portion of them. The sample lists approximately 160,000 clones; around 90% were seen once. Sequencing used peripheral blood, obtained on day 0 of AZD1222 vaccination. The receptors come from an adult in good health.

The rearrangement uses TRBV28 and TRBJ2-7; 13 positions match TRBD2. From germline, CDR1 is MDHEN and CDR2 SYDVKM. The CDR3 totals 15 residues. V was clipped by 4 bases and J by 2 bases; unmatched bases: 2. The CDR3 loop is CASSSGTSGAYEQYF. The DNA for the CDR3 is TGTGCCAGCAGTTCTGGGACTAGCGGGGCCTACGAGCAGTACTTC. Full variable domain (rest looked up from reference TRBV28 and TRBJ2-7): DVKVTQSSRYLVKRTGEKVFLECVQDMDHENMFWYRQDPGLGLRLIYFSYDVKMKEKGDIPEGYSVSREKKERFSLILESASTNQTSMYLCASSSGTSGAYEQYFGPGTRLTVT.

The V call is TRBV27, the J call TRBJ2-1; no definite D call. V was pared by 0 bases and J by 6 bases, with 6 bases between. Germline V lookup: CDR1 MNHEY, CDR2 SMNVEV (reference sequence). CDR3 length: 13 residues. The CDR3 coding sequence is TGTGCCAGCAGTTTATCAGGACCCAATGAGCAGTTCTTC. Translation gives CASSLSGPNEQFF.

V usage is TRBV30 and J usage is TRBJ1-2; D is perhaps TRBD1 (5 bases). The CDR3 totals 14 residues. Trimming stripped 5 bases from V and 4 bases from J, with 17 bases between. Germline V gene sequence: CDR1 GTSNPN, CDR2 SVGIG (reference sequence). CDR3 nucleotide sequence: TGTGCCTGGGCCCGGGACCCAGGACCCTATGGCTACACCTTC. It translates to CAWARDPGPYGYTF.

The gene calls are TRBV19 and TRBJ2-5, with 14 bases lining up with TRBD2. The CDR3 extends over 16 amino acids. The V and J ends lost 6 bases and 4 bases, in that order; junction bases with no gene match: 7. CDR1 LNHDA and CDR2 SQIVND come from the germline V gene (reference sequence). In nucleotides, the CDR3 is TGTGCCAGTAGGGGGCTAGGGACTAGCGGGAGAGAGACCCAGTACTTC. This sequence encodes CASRGLGTSGRETQYF. Complete variable domain (other parts from reference TRBV19 and TRBJ2-5): DGGITQSPKYLFRKEGQNVTLSCEQNLNHDAMYWYRQDPGQGLRLIYYSQIVNDFQKGDIAEGYSVSREKKESFPLTVTSAQKNPTAFYLCASRGLGTSGRETQYFGPGTRLLVL.

The gene calls are TRBV12-3 or TRBV12-4 and TRBJ1-2; D gene ambiguous. This CDR3 has 12 residues. V lost 3 bases to trimming and J lost 8 bases, with 10 bases between them. The CDR3: CASSFWEDGYTF. Written as DNA, the CDR3 is TGTGCCAGCAGTTTCTGGGAGGACGGCTACACCTTC.

V gene TRBV6-5 combines with J gene TRBJ2-6, with no clear D. This CDR3 comprises 15 residues. Germline CDR1 and CDR2: MNHEY and SVGAGI. V lost 5 bases and J lost 0, with 8 bases in between. The CDR3 loop reads CASSPFHSGANVLTF. CDR3 DNA: TGTGCCAGCAGTCCCTTCCACTCTGGGGCCAACGTCCTGACTTTC.

The rearrangement links TRBV4-1 to TRBJ1-2, with TRBD1 matching 7 bases. The germline V gene has CDR1 MGHRA and CDR2 YSYEKL. The V and J ends lost 2 bases and 4 bases, in that order; junction bases with no gene match: 7. The CDR3 spans 15 residues. The CDR3 is CASSQFQTGPYGYTF. The CDR3 DNA follows: TGCGCCAGCAGCCAATTTCAGACAGGGCCCTATGGCTACACCTTC.

The chain joins TRBV25-1 to TRBJ1-2; the match to TRBD1 covers 8 bases. The CDR3 totals 14 residues. V was clipped by 4 bases and J by 4 bases; unmatched bases: 5. Germline V gene lookup returns CDR1 MGHDK and CDR2 SYGVNS. CDR3 sequence (DNA): TGTGCCAGCAGTGGGGACAGGCGCTCCTATGGCTACACCTTC. This gives the protein CASSGDRRSYGYTF.

The gene calls are TRBV6-1 and TRBJ2-7; D is ambiguous. Per germline, CDR1 MNHNS and CDR2 SASEGT. Trimming removed 2 bases at V and 7 bases at J, with 9 bases between. There are 12 residues in the CDR3. CDR3 nucleotides: TGTGCCAGCAGTGAAAGTGGAGCGGAGCAGTACTTC. It specifies CASSESGAEQYF.

J is TRBJ1-4 and V is TRBV19; 7 bases align to TRBD1. Germline V lookup: CDR1 LNHDA, CDR2 SQIVND (reference sequence). V was pared by 5 bases and J by 5 bases, with 11 bases of the junction left unmatched. This CDR3 is built from 16 residues. The CDR3 spells CASSASYRGENEKLFF. CDR3 DNA sequence: TGTGCCAGTAGTGCCTCCTACAGGGGAGAGAATGAAAAACTGTTTTTT.